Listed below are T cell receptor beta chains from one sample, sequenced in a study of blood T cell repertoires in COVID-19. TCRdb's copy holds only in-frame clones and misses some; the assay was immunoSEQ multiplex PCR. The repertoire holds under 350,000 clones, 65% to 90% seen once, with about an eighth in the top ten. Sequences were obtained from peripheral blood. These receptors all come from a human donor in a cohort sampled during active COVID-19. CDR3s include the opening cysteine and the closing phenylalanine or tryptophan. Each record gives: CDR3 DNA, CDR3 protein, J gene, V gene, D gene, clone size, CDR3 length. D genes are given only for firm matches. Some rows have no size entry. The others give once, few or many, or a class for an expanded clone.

TGTGCCAGCAGTGAATGGGCGGGAGAAAGTTACGAGCAGTACTTC	CASSEWAGESYEQYF	TRBJ2-7	TRBV6-4	TRBD2	NA	15
TGTGCCAGTAGTTCCACCAATGAGGCGCTTGGAACCTTC	CASSSTNEALGTF	TRBJ1-2	TRBV19	NA	NA	13
TGTGCCAGCAGTAAGGGGGTGGGATGGGAGCAGTACTTC	CASSKGVGWEQYF	TRBJ2-7	TRBV12-3/TRBV12-4	NA	NA	13
TGTGCCAGCACCCTTAGGGGGCTGGCCGGGGAGCTGTTTTTT	CASTLRGLAGELFF	TRBJ2-2	TRBV7-2	TRBD1	NA	14
TGCGCCAGCAGTGGGGGGGTCCGCATCGTGACCCAGTACTTC	CASSGGVRIVTQYF	TRBJ2-5	TRBV10-1	NA	NA	14
TGTGCCAGCAGTTGGGACTCAGGGGGCGACTATGGCTACACCTTC	CASSWDSGGDYGYTF	TRBJ1-2	TRBV27	TRBD1	NA	15
TGTGCCAGCAGCCCCGGGGCTAGCGGGAGGACTGAGCAGTTCTTC	CASSPGASGRTEQFF	TRBJ2-1	TRBV6-2/TRBV6-3	TRBD2	NA	15
TGTGCCAGCAGCTTAGGGGCGGCAGGGGCAAATCAGCCCCAGCATTTT	CASSLGAAGANQPQHF	TRBJ1-5	TRBV7-6	NA	NA	16
TGTGCCAGCAGTTTTCTGGCAGCCTCTAGTACTGAAGCTTTCTTT	CASSFLAASSTEAFF	TRBJ1-1	TRBV28	NA	NA	15
TGTGCCAGCAGCTTAGGAAGGGGGTTGAAGGGAGAGACCCAGTACTTC	CASSLGRGLKGETQYF	TRBJ2-5	TRBV11-2	NA	NA	16
TGTGCCAGCAGCCCGCCAGCCAGCCTAGTCGAGCAGTACTTC	CASSPPASLVEQYF	TRBJ2-7	TRBV3-1/TRBV3-2	NA	many	14
TGTGCCAGCAGCCAAATACTAGCGGAGACCAAAAACATTCAGTACTTC	CASSQILAETKNIQYF	TRBJ2-4	TRBV3-1/TRBV3-2	TRBD2	NA	16
TGTGCCAGCAGCCCGGACTGGAGTCTGTACAATGAGCAGTTCTTC	CASSPDWSLYNEQFF	TRBJ2-1	TRBV6-5	NA	NA	15
TGTGCCAGCAGTTTAGGGGGGAGGGCAAGGGAGCAGTACTTC	CASSLGGRAREQYF	TRBJ2-7	TRBV6-5	NA	NA	14
TGTGCCAGCAGGACCCAGGGTAAAGGCTACACCTTC	CASRTQGKGYTF	TRBJ1-2	TRBV27	NA	few	12
TGTGCCAGCAGTGAACAGACAGGCTACGAGCAGTACTTC	CASSEQTGYEQYF	TRBJ2-7	TRBV6-1	NA	once	13
TGTGCCATCAGTTCCATGGGGGGTCAAGAGACCCAGTACTTC	CAISSMGGQETQYF	TRBJ2-5	TRBV10-3	NA	NA	14
TGCGCCAGCAGCCGGGGGCAAGGAGCGGGAGGGTTATCCGGGGAGCTGTTTTTT	CASSRGQGAGGLSGELFF	TRBJ2-2	TRBV4-1	TRBD2	NA	18
TGTGCCACCAGTGCCAGTCCGGGACTAGCGGGAGGACCGAACACCGGGGAGCTGTTTTTT	CATSASPGLAGGPNTGELFF	TRBJ2-2	TRBV24-1	TRBD2	NA	20
TGTGCCAGCAGTGCCCGGGACAGGGGCTTCTATGGCTACACCTTC	CASSARDRGFYGYTF	TRBJ1-2	TRBV6-6	TRBD1	NA	15
TGTGCCAGCAGCTTAGGTCGGGGCGGGGCCCTAAGCACAGATACGCAGTATTTT	CASSLGRGGALSTDTQYF	TRBJ2-3	TRBV11-2	NA	NA	18
TGTGCCAGTAGTACCGCCGGGGGGCGGGGCTATGGCTACACCTTC	CASSTAGGRGYGYTF	TRBJ1-2	TRBV19	NA	NA	15